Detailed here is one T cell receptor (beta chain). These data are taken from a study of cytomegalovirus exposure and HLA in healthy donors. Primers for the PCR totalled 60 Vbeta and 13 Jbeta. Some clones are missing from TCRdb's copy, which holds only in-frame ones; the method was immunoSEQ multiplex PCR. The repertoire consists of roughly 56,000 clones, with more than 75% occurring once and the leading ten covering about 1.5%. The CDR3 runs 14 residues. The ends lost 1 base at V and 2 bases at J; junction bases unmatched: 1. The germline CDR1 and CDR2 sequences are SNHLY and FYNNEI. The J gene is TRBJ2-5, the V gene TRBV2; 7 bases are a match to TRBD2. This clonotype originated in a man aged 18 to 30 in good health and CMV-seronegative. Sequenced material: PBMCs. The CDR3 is CASSEDSGQETQYF. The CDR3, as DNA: TGTGCCAGCAGTGAAGATAGCGGGCAAGAGACCCAGTACTTC.